The 2 T cell receptor beta chains listed next were all sequenced from one sample in a study of blood T cell repertoires in COVID-19 (dated by TCRdb to the early 2020s). Receptors were amplified or captured by the immunoSEQ multiplex PCR assay. The table was pulled from immuneACCESS by TCRdb, which kept in-frame rearrangements only. Such tables lose some clones; where checked, under half of the loss comes from unresolved V genes, and the rest has no known cause. The sample profile shows 66,000 or so clones; just under 80% of them were found once. The ten biggest clones cover 9.7% of the sample. Sequenced input: peripheral blood. These receptors were taken from a human donor in a cohort sampled during active COVID-19.

The gene calls are TRBV5-6 and TRBJ2-4; 12 bases agree with TRBD1. With 4 bases clipped from V and 6 bases from J, the junction kept 5 bases outside the gene matches. CDR3 length: 15 residues. Germline V gives CDR1 SGHDT, CDR2 YYEEEE. The CDR3, as DNA: TGTGCCAGCAGCCCGGGACAGGGGGCTGGAAACATTCAGTACTTC. Amino acids: CASSPGQGAGNIQYF.

A note on this clone: At the DNA level, this CDR3 is encoded by other sequences in the same sample as well. V and J are TRBV4-1 and TRBJ1-1; D not resolved. CDR3 length: 14 amino acids. Germline CDR1 is MGHRA and CDR2 is YSYEKL. The ends were cut back, 4 bases at V and 5 bases at J, with 14 bases in the middle. CDR3 nucleotide sequence: TGCGCCAGCAGCCCGGGTGGGTGGCGGACTGAAGCTTTCTTT. Protein product: CASSPGGWRTEAFF.